This TCR beta chain was documented in a study of OX40 agonist ivuxolimab in advanced cancers. About the research overall: An agonistic human IgG2 monoclonal antibody against OX40 (CD134) was given.

This CDR3 has 13 amino acids. Between the trimmed V and J ends, which lost 0 bases and 2 bases, there was a span of 4 bases. Germline V lookup: CDR1 SGHTA, CDR2 FQGNSA. Repertoires were generated with immunoSEQ multiplex PCR, while TCRdb's copy carries only in-frame clones and drops some. The repertoire holds about 48,000 clones, about 85% seen once, with 9.9% in the top ten. The chain couples TRBV7-2 to TRBJ1-1; D is undetermined. The input for sequencing was CD4+ or CD8+ T cells sorted from blood, taken in a trial of the OX40 agonist ivuxolimab. The TCR was taken from an adult with an advanced solid tumor such as melanoma, head and neck, liver or kidney cancer. The CDR3 region is CASSLALNTEAFF. CDR3 DNA sequence: TGTGCCAGCAGCTTAGCGCTAAACACTGAAGCTTTCTTT.